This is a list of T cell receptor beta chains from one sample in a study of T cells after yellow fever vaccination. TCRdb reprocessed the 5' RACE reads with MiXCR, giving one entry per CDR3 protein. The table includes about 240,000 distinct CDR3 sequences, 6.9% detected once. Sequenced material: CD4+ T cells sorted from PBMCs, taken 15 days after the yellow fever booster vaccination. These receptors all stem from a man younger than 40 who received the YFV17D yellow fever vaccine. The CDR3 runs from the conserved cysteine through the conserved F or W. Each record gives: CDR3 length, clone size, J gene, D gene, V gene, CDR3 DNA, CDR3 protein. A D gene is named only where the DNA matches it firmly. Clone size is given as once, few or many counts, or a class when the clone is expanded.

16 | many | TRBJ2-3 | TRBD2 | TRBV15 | TGTGCCACCAGGTCCAGACTAGCGGGGGGCACAGATACGCAGTATTTT | CATRSRLAGGTDTQYF
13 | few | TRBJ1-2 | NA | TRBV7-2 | TGTGCCAGCAGGCCTCAGGGGCTTCATGGCTACACCTTC | CASRPQGLHGYTF
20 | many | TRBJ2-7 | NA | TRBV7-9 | TGTGCCAGCAGCTTTGAATCCGGTTTGGTGGGCAGGGCTCTAGGCTACGAGCAGTACTTC | CASSFESGLVGRALGYEQYF
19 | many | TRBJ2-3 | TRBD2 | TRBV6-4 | TGTGCCAGCAGAGTGCCGGGACTAGCGGGAGGGGAATCCACAGATACGCAGTATTTT | CASRVPGLAGGESTDTQYF
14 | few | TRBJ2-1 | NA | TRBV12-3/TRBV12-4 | TGTGCCAGCATCCACGGGCCCTATTCGGATGAGCAGTTCTTC | CASIHGPYSDEQFF
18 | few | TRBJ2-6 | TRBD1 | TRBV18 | TGTGCCAGCTCACCGCTTCAGGGGGCATCCTCTGGGGCCAACGTCCTGACTTTC | CASSPLQGASSGANVLTF
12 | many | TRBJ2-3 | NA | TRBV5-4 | TGTGCCAGCAGCCTTGCTAGTGATACGCAGTATTTT | CASSLASDTQYF
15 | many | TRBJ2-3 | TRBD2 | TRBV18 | TGTGCCAGCTCACTAGCGGGAGAAGCTTCAGATACGCAGTATTTT | CASSLAGEASDTQYF
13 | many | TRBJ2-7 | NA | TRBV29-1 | TGCAGCGTTGGTGGGGGGCGAGGGTACGAGCAGTACTTC | CSVGGGRGYEQYF
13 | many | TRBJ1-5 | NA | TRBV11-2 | TGTGCCAGCAGCCCGGATAGCAATCAGCCCCAGCATTTT | CASSPDSNQPQHF